This TCR beta chain was identified in a study of CD8+ T cells in alopecia areata. Details on this clone: Its antigen is unidentified.

The treatment: oral pan-JAK inhibitor, 5-10 mg twice daily. A FACSAria was used to sort CD4+ and CD8+ T cells. These cells came from PBMCs. Isolated RNA was reverse transcribed into cDNA used as the sequencing template. Sequencing used immunoSEQ multiplex PCR; TCRdb keeps in-frame clones, though not all of them. The sample carries 190,000 or so clones, around 56% recorded once. Trimming left V 0 bases short and J 9 bases short, with 25 bases between. The CDR3 consists of 18 residues. The germline CDR1 and CDR2 sequences are SGHRS and YFSETQ. General study results and limits: For lesional scalp, especially alopecia totalis/universalis, clonality was higher than in normal scalp.

The material sequenced was CD4+ T cells sorted from blood, taken at week 4, from a patient treated with tofacitinib. This sequence originates from a human donor with alopecia areata. V is TRBV5-1 and J is TRBJ2-1, with D tentatively TRBD2 (6 bases). This CDR3 reads CASSLVWVPVRGPAEQFF. CDR3 coding DNA: TGCGCCAGCAGCTTGGTTTGGGTCCCGGTGCGGGGCCCGGCTGAGCAGTTCTTC.